These T cell receptor beta chains were read from a single sample in a study of blood T cell repertoires in COVID-19. Data came from immunoSEQ multiplex PCR; TCRdb stores just in-frame clones and leaves some out. Of over 50,000 clones in the sample, over 70% are singletons; the top ten hold 14% to 15%. The specimen sequenced was peripheral blood. The receptors derive from a human donor with active or convalescent COVID-19. The donor label of this sample is uncertain. CDR3s include the opening cysteine and the closing phenylalanine or tryptophan. Fields, in order: CDR3 protein, CDR3 DNA, V gene, J gene, clone size, D gene. The D gene is left open where the match is weak. The listing skips clone size in some rows; elsewhere it reads once, few, many or a size class.

CATSGGLASYNEQFF	TGTGCCACCAGTGGGGGCCTTGCGTCCTACAATGAGCAGTTCTTC	TRBV24-1	TRBJ2-1	-	-
CASSMPRDRLYEQYF	TGTGCCAGCAGTATGCCCCGGGACAGACTCTACGAGCAGTACTTC	TRBV7-2	TRBJ2-7	once	TRBD1
CASSQGQGIGQPQHF	TGCGCCAGCAGCCAGGGACAGGGTATAGGTCAGCCCCAGCATTTT	TRBV4-1	TRBJ1-5	-	TRBD1
CASSLAPLVGYEQYF	TGTGCCAGCAGCTTAGCGCCCCTAGTTGGCTACGAGCAGTACTTC	TRBV7-8	TRBJ2-7	-	-
CASRPGHENTEAFF	TGTGCCAGCAGACCGGGACATGAAAACACTGAAGCTTTCTTT	TRBV9	TRBJ1-1	-	-
CASSRTVQGVQGYTF	TGTGCCAGCAGTAGAACGGTGCAGGGTGTACAGGGCTACACCTTC	TRBV25-1	TRBJ1-2	-	-
CASSYEGQISGNTIYF	TGTGCCAGCAGCTACGAGGGACAGATCTCTGGAAACACCATATATTTT	TRBV7-9	TRBJ1-3	once	TRBD1
CASSLAVVLGEQYF	TGTGCCAGCAGCTTAGCGGTAGTACTAGGAGAGCAGTACTTC	TRBV11-2	TRBJ2-7	few	-
CASSSEGLAGPGGEQYF	TGCGCCAGCAGCTCCGAGGGGCTAGCGGGACCGGGGGGGGAGCAGTACTTC	TRBV5-1	TRBJ2-7	-	TRBD2
CASSPAPGSGRLGEQYF	TGTGCCAGCTCACCAGCGCCCGGTAGCGGGAGACTGGGCGAGCAGTACTTC	TRBV18	TRBJ2-7	-	TRBD2
CATQEFSGANVLTF	TGTGCCACACAGGAATTCTCTGGGGCCAACGTCCTGACTTTC	TRBV19	TRBJ2-6	-	-
CAISRTRESSTDTQYF	TGTGCCATCAGTCGGACTAGGGAGTCTAGCACAGATACGCAGTATTTT	TRBV10-3	TRBJ2-3	-	TRBD2
CASTPGRSGYEQYF	TGTGCCAGCACTCCCGGACGGTCGGGATACGAGCAGTACTTC	TRBV6-5	TRBJ2-7	-	-
CASSPPSSGNQPQHF	TGTGCCAGCTCACCACCTTCGTCAGGAAATCAGCCCCAGCATTTT	TRBV18	TRBJ1-5	-	-
CASSPGLAGVADTQYF	TGTGCCAGCAGCCCCGGACTAGCGGGAGTGGCAGATACGCAGTATTTT	TRBV9	TRBJ2-3	once	TRBD2
CASSQGGTVYEQYF	TGCGCCAGCAGCCAAGGGGGGACAGTCTACGAGCAGTACTTC	TRBV4-1	TRBJ2-7	-	TRBD1
CAWRLDSNTEAFF	TGTGCCTGGAGACTGGACTCGAACACTGAAGCTTTCTTT	TRBV30	TRBJ1-1	-	-
CATRGSSGANVLTF	TGTGCCACCAGGGGCAGCTCTGGGGCCAACGTCCTGACTTTC	TRBV24-1	TRBJ2-6	-	-
CASSTARDRQQFF	TGTGCCAGCAGCACGGCCCGGGACAGGCAGCAGTTCTTC	TRBV3-1/TRBV3-2	TRBJ2-1	-	TRBD1
CASSSPPAGGNEQFF	TGTGCCAGCAGTTCCCCTCCGGCGGGAGGTAATGAGCAGTTCTTC	TRBV28	TRBJ2-1	few	TRBD2
CASSLGQGVSEQFF	TGTGCCAGTAGTTTGGGACAGGGGGTAAGTGAGCAGTTCTTC	TRBV19	TRBJ2-1	-	TRBD1
CASSRGGSNYGYTF	TGTGCCAGCAGCCGCGGTGGCTCTAACTATGGCTACACCTTC	TRBV27	TRBJ1-2	-	-
CASSLSAGSYNEQFF	TGCGCCAGCAGCTTGAGCGCAGGGTCCTACAATGAGCAGTTCTTC	TRBV5-1	TRBJ2-1	-	-
CASTGLAGATSTDTQYF	TGTGCCAGCACTGGGCTAGCGGGAGCGACTAGCACAGATACGCAGTATTTT	TRBV27	TRBJ2-3	-	TRBD2
CASSTSLVGELFF	TGTGCCAGTAGTACATCCCTAGTCGGGGAGCTGTTTTTT	TRBV19	TRBJ2-2	once	-
CASSPGTLNTGELFF	TGTGCCAGCAGCCCCGGGACTCTGAACACCGGGGAGCTGTTTTTT	TRBV7-3	TRBJ2-2	once	-
CASSLTGSGGPSYNEQFF	TGTGCCAGCAGCTTAACTGGGTCAGGGGGCCCTTCCTACAATGAGCAGTTCTTC	TRBV7-3	TRBJ2-1	-	TRBD1
CASSLDLSSYEQYF	TGTGCCAGCAGCCTGGACTTAAGCTCCTACGAGCAGTACTTC	TRBV7-8	TRBJ2-7	-	-
CASSPGGPADYGYTF	TGTGCCAGCAGCCCAGGAGGGCCCGCGGACTATGGCTACACCTTC	TRBV5-6	TRBJ1-2	once	-
CASSLVGGDYGYTF	TGTGCCAGCAGCTTAGTAGGGGGGGACTATGGCTACACCTTC	TRBV5-6	TRBJ1-2	-	-
CATTRGLDTDTQYF	TGTGCCACCACCAGGGGGCTGGACACAGATACGCAGTATTTT	TRBV15	TRBJ2-3	-	TRBD1
CASSFTSGRAPEQYF	TGTGCCAGCTCATTTACTAGCGGGAGGGCCCCCGAGCAGTACTTC	TRBV18	TRBJ2-7	-	TRBD2
CSVDSPNTGELFF	TGCAGCGTTGATAGTCCGAACACCGGGGAGCTGTTTTTT	TRBV29-1	TRBJ2-2	-	-
CASRTSGRPQETQYF	TGTGCCAGCCGGACTAGCGGGAGGCCCCAAGAGACCCAGTACTTC	TRBV27	TRBJ2-5	-	TRBD2
CASSELSRYSNQPQHF	TGTGCCAGCAGTGAATTATCGCGATATAGCAATCAGCCCCAGCATTTT	TRBV6-1	TRBJ1-5	few	-
CASSLMGRANTGELFF	TGTGCCAGCAGCTTAATGGGCAGGGCGAACACCGGGGAGCTGTTTTTT	TRBV7-3	TRBJ2-2	-	-
CASRHTGTRELFF	TGTGCCAGCAGACATACAGGTACCCGGGAGCTGTTTTTT	TRBV12-3/TRBV12-4	TRBJ2-2	-	-